This TCR beta chain comes out of a study of blood T cell repertoires in COVID-19. Here immunoSEQ multiplex PCR was the method, and the copy in TCRdb shows in-frame clones only, minus some. The sample shows about 220,000 clones, over 75% of them seen only once. The CDR3 extends over 14 amino acids. V shed 4 bases, J shed 14 bases, and the junction held 15 bases outside the gene matches. CDR1 and CDR2 from the germline V gene are ENHRY and SYGVKD. The chain employs TRBV10-3 and TRBJ1-2; 8 positions agree with TRBD1. The sequencing input was PBMCs or T cells enriched from blood (not recorded which). The clonotype originates from a woman aged 60-70 years who had recovered from COVID-19. DNA for the CDR3: TGTGCCATCAGTGGGGAGCCGGGACAGGTTGTAGAGACCTTC. Residues: CAISGEPGQVVETF.